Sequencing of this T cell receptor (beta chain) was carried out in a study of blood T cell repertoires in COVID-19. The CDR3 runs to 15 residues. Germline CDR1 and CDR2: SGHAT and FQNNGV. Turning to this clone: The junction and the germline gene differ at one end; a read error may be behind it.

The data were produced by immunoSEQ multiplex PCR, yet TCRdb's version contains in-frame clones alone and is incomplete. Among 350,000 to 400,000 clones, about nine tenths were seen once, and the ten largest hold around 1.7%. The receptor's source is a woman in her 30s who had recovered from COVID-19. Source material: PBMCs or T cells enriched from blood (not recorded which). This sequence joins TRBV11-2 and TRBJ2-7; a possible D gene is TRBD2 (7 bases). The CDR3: CASRLEAGAVYEQYF. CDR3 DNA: TGTGCCAGCAGGTTAGAGGCGGGGGCCGTCTACGAGCAGTACTTC.